These 5 T cell receptor beta chains came from one sample sequenced in a study of PD-L1 blockade in urothelial cancer. The method was immunoSEQ multiplex PCR; TCRdb's version includes in-frame clones alone and lacks a portion of them. The sample yields 14,000 to 15,000 clones, around 89% seen once. Sequenced material: PBMCs, taken around atezolizumab (anti-PD-L1) treatment. All receptors come from a man between 65 and 85 years old with urothelial cancer.

The chain couples TRBV10-1 to TRBJ2-3; D perhaps matches TRBD2 (5 bases). The germline V gene encodes CDR1 WNHNN and CDR2 SYGVQD (reference sequence). Trimming took 4 bases from V and 2 from J, leaving 13 bases between them. The CDR3 runs 15 residues. CDR3 sequence reads: CASSVLEGPTDTQYF. The CDR3 region has the DNA TGCGCCAGCAGTGTGCTAGAGGGCCCCACAGATACGCAGTATTTT.

This chain joins TRBV6-5 and TRBJ1-1; TRBD1 matches 10 bases. Germline V gene lookup returns CDR1 MNHEY and CDR2 SVGAGI. Losses at the gene ends were 6 bases for V and 4 bases for J; bases not matched to a gene: 5. The CDR3 totals 14 residues. The CDR3, as DNA: TGTGCCAGCAGAGAGACAGGGGGCGCCACTGAAGCTTTCTTT. Amino acids: CASRETGGATEAFF.

This chain connects TRBV7-9 to TRBJ1-4; tentatively, D is TRBD1 (5 bases). CDR1 and CDR2 from the germline V gene are SEHNR and FQNEAQ (reference sequence). Trimming took off 3 bases at V and 2 bases at J, with 19 bases between the two ends. The CDR3 is made up of 18 amino acids. CDR3 in DNA: TGTGCCAGCAGCTTCGGAGGAGGGGAAGGTCACACTAATGAAAAACTGTTTTTT. Translating it yields CASSFGGGEGHTNEKLFF.

J is TRBJ2-7 and V is TRBV6-5; maybe TRBD1 (6 bases). The CDR3 runs to 13 residues. From germline, CDR1 is MNHEY and CDR2 SVGAGI. The V gene lost 0 bases and the J gene lost 7 bases, with 10 bases spanning the gap. CDR3 residues: CASSYSETGEQYF. In nucleotides, the CDR3 is TGTGCCAGCAGTTACTCCGAGACAGGAGAGCAGTACTTC.

This clone has only one observation. This chain joins TRBV2 and TRBJ2-3, with TRBD1 matching 8 bases. The germline V gene has CDR1 SNHLY and CDR2 FYNNEI. CDR3 length equals 15 residues. J lost 4 bases, V lost 10 bases, and 13 bases had no gene match. Here the CDR3 DNA reads TGTGCCAACCCCAGGACAGGGTACGAGGCAGATACGCAGTATTTT. Protein product: CANPRTGYEADTQYF. Variable domain in full (rest from reference TRBV2 and TRBJ2-3): EPEVTQTPSHQVTQMGQEVILRCVPISNHLYFYWYRQILGQKVEFLVSFYNNEISEKSEIFDDQFSVERPDGSNFTLKIRSTKLEDSAMYFCANPRTGYEADTQYFGPGTRLTVL.